What follows is one T cell receptor (beta chain) and its context. Libraries were prepared by immunoSEQ multiplex PCR; TCRdb keeps only in-frame clonotypes and omits some of them. The sample has 400,000 to 550,000 clones, around 88% seen once. V gave up 4 bases and J gave up 1 base, with 16 bases separating them. Germline CDR1 GTSNPN, CDR2 SVGIG (reference sequence). The CDR3 spans 15 residues. This specimen belongs to a study of blood T cell repertoires in COVID-19. The rearrangement links TRBV30 to TRBJ1-1, with D possibly matching TRBD1 (6 bases). Specimen: peripheral blood. This receptor was obtained from a woman in her twenties or thirties with acute or convalescent COVID-19. The CDR3 is CAWNWGPGTNTEAFF. CDR3 sequence (DNA): TGTGCCTGGAATTGGGGGCCGGGCACGAACACTGAAGCTTTCTTT.